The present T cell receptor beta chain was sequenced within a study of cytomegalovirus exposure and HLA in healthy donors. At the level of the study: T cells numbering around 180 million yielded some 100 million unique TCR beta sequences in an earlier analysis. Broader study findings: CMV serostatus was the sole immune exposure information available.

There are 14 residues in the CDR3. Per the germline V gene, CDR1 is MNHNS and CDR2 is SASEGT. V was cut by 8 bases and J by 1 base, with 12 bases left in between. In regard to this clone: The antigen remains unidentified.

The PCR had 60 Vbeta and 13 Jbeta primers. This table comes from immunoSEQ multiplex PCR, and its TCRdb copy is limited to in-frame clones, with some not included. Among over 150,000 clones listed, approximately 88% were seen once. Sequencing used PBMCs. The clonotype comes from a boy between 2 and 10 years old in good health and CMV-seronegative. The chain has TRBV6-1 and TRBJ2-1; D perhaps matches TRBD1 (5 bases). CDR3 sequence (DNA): TGTGCCAGCCGATGGCCAGGGTCCTACAATGAGCAGTTCTTC. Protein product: CASRWPGSYNEQFF.